Listed below are T cell receptor beta chains from one sample, sequenced in a study of T cell responses to AZD1222 COVID-19 vaccine. Assay used: immunoSEQ multiplex PCR; TCRdb lists only in-frame clones, some missing. The profile shows 250,000 to 300,000 clones, almost 95% of them singletons. The material was peripheral blood, obtained 28 days after the second AZD1222 dose. The receptors were gathered from an adult who received the AZD1222 COVID-19 vaccine. CDR3s include the opening cysteine and the closing phenylalanine or tryptophan. The order of the fields is clone size, V gene, D gene, J gene, CDR3 protein, CDR3 DNA. The D gene is left open where the match is weak. Rows give clone size only sometimes, using once, few, many, or a class for an expanded clone.

NA	TRBV4-2	NA	TRBJ1-2	CASSQDFPDYGYTF	TGTGCCAGCAGCCAAGATTTCCCTGACTATGGCTACACCTTC
NA	TRBV4-1	NA	TRBJ2-7	CASSQVLGSYEQYF	TGCGCCAGCAGCCAAGTGTTGGGATCCTACGAGCAGTACTTC
once	TRBV27	NA	TRBJ1-4	CASSFGTRREKLFF	TGTGCCAGCAGTTTCGGGACCCGCCGGGAAAAACTGTTTTTT
NA	TRBV19	NA	TRBJ2-3	CASSQGTGTDTQYF	TGTGCCAGTAGTCAAGGGACGGGAACAGATACGCAGTATTTT
NA	TRBV2	NA	TRBJ1-3	CASSQSSGNTIYF	TGTGCCAGCAGCCAGAGCTCTGGAAACACCATATATTTT
NA	TRBV7-2	TRBD1	TRBJ2-7	CASSFPDRGLFEQYF	TGTGCCAGCAGCTTCCCGGACAGGGGGCTGTTTGAGCAGTACTTC
NA	TRBV9	NA	TRBJ2-1	CASSPSSYNEQFF	TGTGCCAGCAGCCCCAGCTCCTACAATGAGCAGTTCTTC
NA	TRBV25-1	NA	TRBJ1-2	CASSEWGFDGYTF	TGTGCCAGCAGTGAATGGGGGTTCGATGGCTACACCTTC
NA	TRBV19	NA	TRBJ2-5	CASSRLGQGNQETQYF	TGTGCCAGTAGTCGGTTGGGGCAGGGCAACCAAGAGACCCAGTACTTC
NA	TRBV15	NA	TRBJ2-6	CATSSNPWGAGANVLTF	TGTGCCACCAGCTCAAACCCCTGGGGAGCTGGGGCCAACGTCCTGACTTTC
NA	TRBV3-1/TRBV3-2	TRBD2	TRBJ2-7	CATARGLSGDEQYF	TGTGCTACGGCGAGAGGACTCAGCGGGGACGAGCAGTACTTC
NA	TRBV11-3	TRBD2	TRBJ2-7	CASSTSGGADEQYF	TGTGCCAGCAGCACTAGCGGGGGGGCCGACGAGCAGTACTTC
NA	TRBV7-9	TRBD2	TRBJ2-1	CASSLTGGNYNEQFF	TGTGCCAGCAGCTTAACCGGGGGGAACTACAATGAGCAGTTCTTC
NA	TRBV21-1	NA	TRBJ2-5	CASTGKGQSLLETQYF	TGTGCCAGCACAGGGAAGGGACAGAGTCTTTTAGAGACCCAGTACTTC
NA	TRBV28	NA	TRBJ1-1	CASLPRGGAPGTEAFF	TGTGCCAGCTTACCGCGTGGAGGGGCGCCGGGGACTGAAGCTTTCTTT
NA	TRBV11-3	TRBD1	TRBJ2-3	CASSAGTGGDVTDTQYF	TGTGCCAGCAGCGCCGGGACAGGGGGCGACGTCACAGATACGCAGTATTTT
NA	TRBV4-2	TRBD2	TRBJ2-7	CASSQELAELSYEQYF	TGTGCCAGCAGCCAAGAACTAGCGGAACTCTCCTACGAGCAGTACTTC
few	TRBV5-5	NA	TRBJ1-3	CASSRLDLLSGNTIYF	TGTGCCAGCAGCCGTTTAGACCTTCTCTCTGGAAACACCATATATTTT
once	TRBV2	NA	TRBJ2-3	CASSWTDTQYF	TGTGCCAGCAGCTGGACAGATACGCAGTATTTT
NA	TRBV7-8	NA	TRBJ2-1	CASSQGRSEPYNEQFF	TGTGCCAGCAGCCAGGGGCGGTCCGAGCCCTACAATGAGCAGTTCTTC
few	TRBV5-1	NA	TRBJ2-5	CASSLAGSQETQYF	TGCGCCAGCAGCTTGGCAGGCAGCCAAGAGACCCAGTACTTC
NA	TRBV5-1	NA	TRBJ2-5	CASSLGQTHQETQYF	TGCGCCAGCAGCTTAGGACAGACCCACCAAGAGACCCAGTACTTC
NA	TRBV19	NA	TRBJ1-2	CASTSQGSYGYTF	TGTGCCAGTACCTCCCAGGGCAGCTATGGCTACACCTTC
NA	TRBV29-1	NA	TRBJ1-5	CSVGGTEQPQHF	TGCAGCGTTGGGGGGACGGAGCAGCCCCAGCATTTT
NA	TRBV28	NA	TRBJ1-1	CASISGSAPNTEAFF	TGTGCCAGCATATCAGGCAGCGCACCGAACACTGAAGCTTTCTTT
NA	TRBV28	NA	TRBJ1-5	CASSLTKHRRYSNQPQHF	TGTGCCAGCAGTTTAACGAAACACAGAAGATATAGCAATCAGCCCCAGCATTTT